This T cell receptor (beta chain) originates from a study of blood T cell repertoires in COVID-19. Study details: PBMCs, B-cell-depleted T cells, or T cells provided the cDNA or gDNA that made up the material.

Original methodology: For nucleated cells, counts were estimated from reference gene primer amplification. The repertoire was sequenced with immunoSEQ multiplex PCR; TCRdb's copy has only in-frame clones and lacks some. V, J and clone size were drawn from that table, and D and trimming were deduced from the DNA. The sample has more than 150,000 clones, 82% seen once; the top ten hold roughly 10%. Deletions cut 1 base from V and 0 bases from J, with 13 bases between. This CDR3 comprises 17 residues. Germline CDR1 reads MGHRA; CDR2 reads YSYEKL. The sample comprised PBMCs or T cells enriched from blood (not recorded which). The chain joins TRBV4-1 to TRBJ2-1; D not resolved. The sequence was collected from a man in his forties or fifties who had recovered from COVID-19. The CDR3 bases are TGCGCCAGCAGCCAAGCCGAGACACGAAGCTCCTACAATGAGCAGTTCTTC. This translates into CASSQAETRSSYNEQFF.